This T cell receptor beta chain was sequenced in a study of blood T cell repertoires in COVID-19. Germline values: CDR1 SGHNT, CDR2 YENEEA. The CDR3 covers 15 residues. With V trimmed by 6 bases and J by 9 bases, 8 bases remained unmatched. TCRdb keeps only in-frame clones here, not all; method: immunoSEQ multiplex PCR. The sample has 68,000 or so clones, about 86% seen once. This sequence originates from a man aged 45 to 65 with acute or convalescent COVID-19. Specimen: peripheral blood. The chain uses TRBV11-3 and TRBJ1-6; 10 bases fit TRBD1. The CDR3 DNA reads TGTGCCAGCAGTCCTTTTCGGACAGGGGGTTCACCCCTCCACTTT. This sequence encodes CASSPFRTGGSPLHF.